Following are 22 T cell receptor beta chains from one sample sequenced in a study of CD8+ T cells in alopecia areata. Reverse transcription of extracted RNA yielded cDNA, which provided the sequencing template. Assay: immunoSEQ multiplex PCR; the TCRdb copy retains only in-frame clones and omits some. The sample includes about 180,000 clones, approximately 59% of them seen just once. Stated treatment: oral pan-JAK inhibitor, 5-10 mg twice daily. The sample in question was CD4+ T cells sorted from blood, obtained between weeks 55 and 70, from a patient treated with tofacitinib. Receptors were obtained from a human donor with alopecia areata.

This clone has just a few counts. The V call is TRBV10-3, the J call TRBJ1-1, with D perhaps TRBD1 (6 bases). Germline assignment: CDR1 ENHRY and CDR2 SYGVKD. The CDR3 consists of 12 residues. Trimming stripped 4 bases from V and 11 bases from J, with 14 bases between. The CDR3 nucleotides are TGTGCCATCAGTGTGCAGGGGAGTGAGGCTTTCTTT. It translates to CAISVQGSEAFF.

This clone was observed a handful of times. This chain connects TRBV30 to TRBJ1-1, with a possible D match to TRBD1 (5 bases). The length of the CDR3 is 14 residues. Trimming left V 4 bases short and J 11 bases short, with 23 bases between. Germline V gene sequence: CDR1 GTSNPN, CDR2 SVGIG (reference sequence). CDR3 DNA sequence: TGTGCCTGGAATCTGGGAGGCGACCTTCGGGGGGCTTTCTTT. This sequence encodes CAWNLGGDLRGAFF.

This CDR3 reads CASSNRDTQGYTF. In nucleotides, the CDR3 is TGTGCCAGCAGTAACCGGGACACCCAGGGCTACACCTTC. V gene TRBV6-5 combines with J gene TRBJ1-2; a possible D gene is TRBD1 (6 bases). The V end lost 5 bases, the J end lost 8 bases, and 15 bases lay between the germline ends. This CDR3 is built from 13 residues. Germline-derived CDR1 and CDR2 are MNHEY and SVGAGI.

This chain uses TRBV25-1 with TRBJ1-6; 8 bases align to TRBD1. This CDR3 is 15 amino acids long. The germline CDR1 and CDR2 sequences are MGHDK and SYGVNS. The trim removed 4 bases at V and 3 bases at J, leaving 2 bases unmatched. The CDR3: CASSGGQGYNSPLHF. The CDR3 region has the DNA TGTGCCAGCAGTGGCGGACAGGGCTATAATTCACCCCTCCACTTT.

The chain is built from TRBV2 and TRBJ2-3, with TRBD2 matching over 10 bases. This CDR3 contains 17 residues. V dropped 4 bases and J dropped 2; count of bases not matched to a gene: 9. Per germline, CDR1 SNHLY and CDR2 FYNNEI. CDR3 nucleotide sequence: TGTGCCAGCAGTGTAGGTCTAGCGGGGGCCGACACAGATACGCAGTATTTT. Its translation: CASSVGLAGADTDTQYF.

This clone was observed once. This rearrangement joins TRBV5-1 to TRBJ1-2; tentatively, D is TRBD1 (5 bases). Trimming left V 4 bases short and J 7 bases short, with 14 bases between. Per germline, CDR1 SGHRS and CDR2 YFSETQ. The CDR3 spans 13 residues. The CDR3 here is CASSPFDRSGYTF. Here the CDR3 DNA reads TGCGCCAGCAGCCCCTTCGACAGATCTGGCTACACCTTC.

V is TRBV13 and J is TRBJ2-5; 8 bases map to TRBD1. Germline CDR1 and CDR2: PRHDT and FYEKMQ (reference sequence). The ends lost 8 bases at V and 5 bases at J; junction bases unmatched: 22. This CDR3 region has 18 residues. CDR3: CASHVISGQVTPGETQYF. Written as DNA, the CDR3 is TGTGCCAGCCATGTTATATCGGGACAGGTAACCCCGGGCGAGACCCAGTACTTC.

V is TRBV27 and J is TRBJ2-1, with 10 bases lining up with TRBD1. V trimming: 8 bases; J trimming: 8 bases; junction bases outside the gene matches: 6. Germline assignment: CDR1 MNHEY and CDR2 SMNVEV (reference sequence). The CDR3 extends over 13 amino acids. CDR3 protein: CASSRDRGYEQFF. For the CDR3, the DNA is TGTGCCAGCTCCCGGGACAGGGGCTATGAGCAGTTCTTC.

This clone appeared a single time. This chain joins TRBV19 and TRBJ2-3, with D perhaps given as TRBD1 or TRBD2 (6 bases each). Germline CDR1 LNHDA, CDR2 SQIVND (reference sequence). The CDR3 extends over 13 amino acids. Deletions cut 7 bases from V and 4 bases from J, with 12 bases between. CDR3 sequence reads: CASNPGEADTQYF. The CDR3 DNA is TGTGCCAGTAACCCAGGGGAGGCAGATACGCAGTATTTT.

The genes are TRBV25-1 and TRBJ1-2; D remains unclear. The CDR3 runs to 11 residues. From germline, CDR1 is MGHDK and CDR2 SYGVNS. V shed 8 bases and J shed 7 bases, with 11 bases lying between them. In DNA form, the CDR3 reads TGTGCCAGCGTAGGGTATACTGGCTACACCTTC. Translating gives CASVGYTGYTF.

A word on this clone: At one of its ends the junction is not consistent with the germline gene, which may arise from a read error. The chain recombines TRBV2 with TRBJ2-1, with 7 bases lining up with TRBD1. There are 15 residues in the CDR3. Germline CDR1 and CDR2: SNHLY and FYNNEI. As DNA, the CDR3 is TGTGCCAGCAGAGAAGACAGGGCCTCCTACAATGAGCAGTTCTTC. It codes for CASREDRASYNEQFF.

In this sample, this clone turned up a few times. As DNA, the CDR3 is TGCAGCGTTGATCTAGGGCAGGGTTTAGACACCGGGGAGCTGTTTTTT. This sequence encodes CSVDLGQGLDTGELFF. J is TRBJ2-2 and V is TRBV29-1; D possibly corresponds to TRBD1 (5 bases). The V gene's germline CDR1 is SQVTM and CDR2 ANQGSEA. The CDR3 runs 16 residues. V was clipped by 3 bases and J by 3 bases, with 17 bases between them.

This clone has just a few counts. The rearrangement uses TRBV29-1 and TRBJ2-1; 11 nucleotides agree with TRBD2. This CDR3 is built from 17 residues. With 0 bases clipped from V and 7 bases from J, the junction kept 11 bases outside the gene matches. CDR1 is SQVTM and CDR2 is ANQGSEA in the germline V gene. The CDR3 DNA sequence: TGCAGCGTTGAAGAGTCCCAGGGCCTAGCGGGGGGAAATGAGCAGTTCTTC. Protein: CSVEESQGLAGGNEQFF.

The genes are TRBV29-1 and TRBJ2-7, with 11 bases aligning to TRBD2. CDR1 and CDR2 (germline): SQVTM, ANQGSEA. The CDR3 totals 14 residues. V dropped 7 bases and J dropped 1; count of bases not matched to a gene: 6. This CDR3 reads CSAIWTSGSYEQYF. The CDR3 region has the DNA TGCAGCGCCATCTGGACTAGCGGGTCCTACGAGCAGTACTTC.

The V call is TRBV30, the J call TRBJ1-1; possible D gene TRBD1, 6 bases. The CDR3 runs to 14 residues. V was cut by 2 bases and J by 1 base, with 11 bases left in between. Germline CDR1 is GTSNPN and CDR2 is SVGIG (reference sequence). As DNA, the CDR3 is TGTGCCTGGAGTCGATCGGACAGGAACACTGAAGCTTTCTTT. This gives the protein CAWSRSDRNTEAFF.

The rearrangement joins TRBV5-1 to TRBJ1-2; weak D call: TRBD1 (6 bases). Trimming cost V 3 bases and J 8 bases, with 23 bases left between them. Germline CDR1 is SGHRS and CDR2 is YFSETQ. CDR3 length: 16 amino acids. DNA of the CDR3: TGCGCCAGCAGCTCAACACTCGGACAGCCGGGGGAGGGCTACACCTTC. Translated, it gives CASSSTLGQPGEGYTF.

The chain recombines TRBV5-6 with TRBJ2-7; TRBD1 agrees at 9 bases. J was trimmed by 2 bases and V by 6 bases; bases with no gene match: 9. CDR1 and CDR2 from the germline V gene are SGHDT and YYEEEE. The CDR3 covers 15 residues. DNA for the CDR3: TGTGCCAGCACTCCTGGGGACAGGGCTACCTACGAGCAGTACTTC. It encodes CASTPGDRATYEQYF. Full variable domain (remainder filled in from reference TRBV5-6 and TRBJ2-7): DAGVTQSPTHLIKTRGQQVTLRCSPKSGHDTVSWYQQALGQGPQFIFQYYEEEERQRGNFPDRFSGHQFPNYSSELNVNALLLGDSALYLCASTPGDRATYEQYFGPGTRLTVT.

This clone was detected once. The rearrangement links TRBV4-2 to TRBJ2-5, with 10 bases aligning to TRBD2. Germline lookup yields CDR1 LGHNA and CDR2 YNFKEQ. V was clipped by 0 bases and J by 5 bases; unmatched bases: 9. The CDR3 length is 17 residues. CDR3 nucleotides: TGTGCCAGCAGCCAAGACCCTAGCGGGGGACGAATTGAGACCCAGTACTTC. It translates to CASSQDPSGGRIETQYF.

This clone has only a few counts. This rearrangement joins TRBV29-1 to TRBJ2-3; 9 bases align to TRBD1. J lost 0 bases, V lost 1 base, and 8 bases had no gene match. The CDR3 has 17 residues. Germline lookup yields CDR1 SQVTM and CDR2 ANQGSEA. The DNA of the CDR3 is TGCAGCGTTGAAGCGTCTCCCGGGACAGGGAGCACAGATACGCAGTATTTT. Translating gives CSVEASPGTGSTDTQYF.

There are a few counts of this clone. The gene calls are TRBV5-1 and TRBJ1-2; TRBD1 is a possible D gene (6 bases). Germline assignment: CDR1 SGHRS and CDR2 YFSETQ. V dropped 3 bases and J dropped 8 bases, with 14 bases sitting between them. The CDR3 extends over 13 amino acids. CDR3 bases: TGCGCCAGCAGCTCGACAGGCTTAGAAGGCTACACCTTC. This sequence encodes CASSSTGLEGYTF.

This clone was counted between two and nine times. The chain carries TRBV7-2 and TRBJ1-6; 10 bases are a match to TRBD1. The germline V gene encodes CDR1 SGHTA and CDR2 FQGNSA. This CDR3 is built from 15 residues. J gave up 8 bases and V 2 bases, and 3 bases lay outside the gene matches. The CDR3 DNA reads TGTGCCAGCAGCTTATCGGGGACAGGGGATTCACCCCTCCACTTT. Protein sequence: CASSLSGTGDSPLHF.

This sequence joins TRBV6-5 and TRBJ2-7; D ambiguous. CDR1 is MNHEY and CDR2 is SVGAGI in the germline V gene. This CDR3 spans 15 amino acids. V lost 2 bases and J 0 bases, leaving 11 bases between the germline ends. CDR3 nucleotides: TGTGCCAGCAGTTACGGACCCGAGACCTCCTACGAGCAGTACTTC. Its protein product is CASSYGPETSYEQYF.